The 32 T cell receptor beta chains in this list originate from one sample, sequenced in a study of blood T cell repertoires in COVID-19. The method was immunoSEQ multiplex PCR; TCRdb's version includes in-frame clones alone and lacks a portion of them. Of 140,000 to 150,000 clones listed, more than 60% were seen once; the top ten hold about 1.8%. The sequenced sample was peripheral blood. These receptors were collected from a woman aged 55-75 years with acute or convalescent COVID-19.

V is TRBV5-1 and J is TRBJ2-5; possibly TRBD2 for D (6 bases). In germline, CDR1 is SGHRS, CDR2 YFSETQ. The germline V and J ends were trimmed by 3 bases and 3 bases, with 18 bases remaining between them. CDR3 length equals 16 residues. The CDR3: CASSSASGTVKETQYF. DNA of the CDR3: TGCGCCAGCAGCTCGGCGTCCGGGACTGTCAAAGAGACCCAGTACTTC.

The rearrangement uses TRBV11-2 and TRBJ2-7, with D perhaps TRBD2 (5 bases). The V end was cut by 5 bases, the J end by 7 bases, with 15 bases between. The CDR3 has 13 amino acids. Per the germline V gene, CDR1 is SGHAT and CDR2 is FQNNGV. The DNA of the CDR3 is TGTGCCAGCAGCCAGGAGGTATTTTTGGAGCAGTACTTC. As protein: CASSQEVFLEQYF.

V is TRBV5-1 and J is TRBJ2-7, with 10 bases identical to TRBD2. CDR3 length equals 14 residues. Germline values: CDR1 SGHRS, CDR2 YFSETQ. Losses at the gene ends were 5 bases for V and 6 bases for J; bases not matched to a gene: 8. This CDR3 reads CASSGLAGDLEQYF. CDR3 bases: TGCGCCAGCAGTGGGCTAGCGGGAGACCTCGAGCAGTACTTC.

A few counts support this clone. DNA of the CDR3: TGTGCCAGCACACTGAGCGGGTCGTACAATGAGCAGTTCTTC. Its translation: CASTLSGSYNEQFF. The chain employs TRBV27 and TRBJ2-1; TRBD2 is a possible D gene (6 bases). Germline V lookup: CDR1 MNHEY, CDR2 SMNVEV (reference sequence). CDR3 size: 14 residues. The V end was cut by 7 bases, the J end by 4 bases, with 14 bases between.

This chain joins TRBV6-5 and TRBJ2-1; 7 nucleotides line up with TRBD2. This CDR3 spans 13 amino acids. Germline V gene data show CDR1 as MNHEY and CDR2 as SVGAGI. V lost 10 bases and J lost 6; bases outside the gene matches: 9. The CDR3 DNA follows: TGTGCCACCGAGACTAGCATCGGCAATGAGCAGTTCTTC. Translated: CATETSIGNEQFF.

The rearrangement joins TRBV18 to TRBJ2-3, with 9 positions matching TRBD1. The V gene end was trimmed by 3 bases and the J gene end by 7 bases; junction bases not matched to a gene: 8. Germline V gives CDR1 KGHSH, CDR2 LQKENI. This CDR3 is 15 amino acids long. The DNA for the CDR3 is TGTGCCAGCTCACCTTTTGGGACAGGGCAAAATACGCAGTATTTT. Protein sequence: CASSPFGTGQNTQYF.

This chain connects TRBV11-3 to TRBJ2-1; D perhaps matches TRBD2 (6 bases). The CDR3 runs to 17 residues. Germline assignment: CDR1 SGHNT and CDR2 YENEEA. V was shortened by 3 bases and J by 10 bases, with 25 bases between the two germline ends. CDR3 residues: CASSFSTGGGVSFEQFF. Written as DNA, the CDR3 is TGTGCCAGCAGCTTCTCTACCGGGGGAGGCGTTAGTTTCGAGCAGTTCTTC.

The chain uses TRBV11-2 and TRBJ2-2; perhaps TRBD1 as D (5 bases). The germline CDR1 and CDR2 sequences are SGHAT and FQNNGV. CDR3 length equals 15 residues. V was pared by 4 bases and J by 3 bases, with 12 bases between. CDR3 DNA sequence: TGTGCCAGCAGCTCCCTTCAGGGTTACACCGGGGAGCTGTTTTTT. Translated, it gives CASSSLQGYTGELFF.

The chain employs TRBV28 and TRBJ1-5; 8 bases line up with TRBD1. Trimming at V came to 5 bases and at J to 3 bases, leaving 6 bases not matched to a gene. The CDR3 runs 15 residues. The germline V gene encodes CDR1 MDHEN and CDR2 SYDVKM. The CDR3 bases are TGTGCCAGCAGTCCCGGGACAGGTCTCAATCAGCCCCAGCATTTT. This gives the protein CASSPGTGLNQPQHF.

The CDR3 coding sequence is TGTGCCAGCTCATCCCTTAGCAGTGAAAAACTGTTTTTT. Its protein product is CASSSLSSEKLFF. V gene TRBV18 combines with J gene TRBJ1-4; no reliable D call. Germline loops: CDR1 KGHSH, CDR2 LQKENI. CDR3 length: 13 residues. Between the trimmed V and J ends, which lost 5 bases and 7 bases, there was a span of 11 bases.

The J gene is TRBJ2-7, the V gene TRBV11-3, with D perhaps TRBD2 (5 bases). The CDR3 sequence is 12 residues long. The V and J ends lost 3 bases and 3 bases respectively, with 6 bases between them. In germline, CDR1 is SGHNT, CDR2 YENEEA. The CDR3 DNA is TGTGCCAGCAGCTTCACTAGCTACGAGCAGTACTTC. Its protein is CASSFTSYEQYF.

J is TRBJ1-1 and V is TRBV4-2, with D unresolved. CDR1 is LGHNA and CDR2 is YNFKEQ in the germline V gene. This CDR3 has 16 amino acids. Trimming removed 0 bases at V and 1 base at J, with 12 bases between. The CDR3 here is CASSQDGTIPNTEAFF. For the CDR3, the DNA is TGTGCCAGCAGCCAAGATGGTACAATACCGAACACTGAAGCTTTCTTT.

The chain combines TRBV7-3 with TRBJ2-7; D perhaps matches TRBD1 (6 bases). V was clipped by 0 bases and J by 1 base, with 10 bases between them. The CDR3 is 15 residues long. Looked up from germline, CDR1 is SGHTA and CDR2 is FQGTGA. CDR3 sequence reads: CASSLTRGGSYEQYF. CDR3 in DNA: TGTGCCAGCAGCTTAACGCGAGGGGGATCCTACGAGCAGTACTTC.

The V and J genes are TRBV7-9 and TRBJ2-7; 13 bases match TRBD2. V was pared by 4 bases and J by 5 bases, with 14 bases of the junction left unmatched. CDR3 length equals 18 residues. In germline, CDR1 is SEHNR, CDR2 FQNEAQ (reference sequence). The CDR3 sequence is CASSSSGTSGRALNEQYF. The DNA for the CDR3 is TGTGCCAGCAGCTCTTCCGGAACTAGCGGGAGGGCTTTAAACGAGCAGTACTTC.

This clone was found a few times. The chain uses TRBV5-8 and TRBJ2-2; TRBD2 matches 9 bases. This CDR3 comprises 19 residues. Germline values: CDR1 SGHTS, CDR2 YDEGEE. The junction had 16 bases not matched to a gene; V was cut back by 2 bases and J by 5 bases. This CDR3 is CASSFVSGSGRLNTGELFF. CDR3 coding DNA: TGTGCCAGCAGCTTCGTTAGCGGGAGCGGGAGACTGAATACCGGGGAGCTGTTTTTT.

This clone has more than one count but fewer than ten. The CDR3 DNA reads TGTGCCTGGAGTGTAAAATCGTGGACAGGGGAAGCTTTCTTT. It codes for CAWSVKSWTGEAFF. V and J are TRBV30 and TRBJ1-1; 8 bases map to TRBD1. V dropped 0 bases and J dropped 8; count of bases not matched to a gene: 8. The CDR3 is 14 residues long. CDR1 and CDR2 from the germline V gene are GTSNPN and SVGIG (reference sequence).

The V call is TRBV7-6, the J call TRBJ1-1; 8 bases align to TRBD1. Per germline, CDR1 SGHVS and CDR2 FNYEAQ. V was pared by 6 bases and J by 4 bases, with 10 bases of the junction left unmatched. The CDR3 consists of 15 residues. DNA of the CDR3: TGTGCCAGCAGTTCTGGACAGGGTCCGGGCACTGAAGCTTTCTTT. It encodes CASSSGQGPGTEAFF.

The chain uses TRBV28 and TRBJ1-2, with 8 bases matching TRBD1. V gave up 6 bases and J gave up 7 bases; unmatched junction bases: 7. CDR1 is MDHEN, CDR2 SYDVKM, per germline. The CDR3 length is 13 residues. In DNA, the CDR3 is TGTGCCAGCAGCTCGGGACAGGCAGGTGGCTACACCTTC. This encodes CASSSGQAGGYTF.

The CDR3 loop reads CASGRRNQPQHF. The CDR3 nucleotides read TGTGCCAGCGGGCGGAGGAATCAGCCCCAGCATTTT. The chain has TRBV6-5 and TRBJ1-5; D is undetermined. The CDR3 covers 12 residues. Germline V CDR1 and CDR2: MNHEY, SVGAGI. Trimming pared 8 bases from V and 4 bases from J, leaving 9 bases between.

The CDR3 is CASSLQGLIGSEQYF. The CDR3 nucleotides read TGTGCCAGCAGTCTCCAGGGGCTAATCGGCAGCGAGCAGTACTTC. The gene calls are TRBV6-2 or TRBV6-3 and TRBJ2-7; weak D call: TRBD1 (6 bases). This CDR3 comprises 15 residues. The germline V gene has CDR1 MNHEY and CDR2 SVGEGT. Trimming left V 5 bases short and J 6 bases short, with 20 bases between.

The V and J genes are TRBV5-1 and TRBJ1-1, with TRBD1 matching 7 bases. V lost 0 bases, J lost 5 bases, and 4 bases stayed unmatched. This CDR3 contains 14 residues. Germline CDR1 SGHRS, CDR2 YFSETQ. CDR3 region: CASSLGQGRTEAFF. The DNA for the CDR3 is TGCGCCAGCAGCTTGGGACAGGGTAGGACTGAAGCTTTCTTT.

CDR3 sequence reads: CASSEPGRVQHF. In DNA form, the CDR3 reads TGTGCCAGCAGTGAACCGGGAAGGGTGCAGCATTTT. The chain joins TRBV2 to TRBJ1-5; D is undetermined. There are 12 residues in the CDR3. V gave up 2 bases and J gave up 13 bases, with 12 bases separating them. Germline CDR1 reads SNHLY; CDR2 reads FYNNEI.

The DNA for the CDR3 is TGTGCCAGCAGTAGGGGGGGAGATAATTCACCCCTCCACTTT. Its translation is CASSRGGDNSPLHF. This chain joins TRBV28 and TRBJ1-6; a weak D match, TRBD1 (6 bases). Trimming removed 5 bases at V and 5 bases at J, with 10 bases between. Looked up from germline, CDR1 is MDHEN and CDR2 is SYDVKM. CDR3 length: 14 amino acids.

The J gene is TRBJ2-5, the V gene TRBV24-1; D is perhaps TRBD2 (6 bases). The CDR3 runs 16 residues. Germline-derived CDR1 and CDR2 are KGHDR and SFDVKD. The V and J ends lost 3 bases and 7 bases respectively, with 20 bases between them. Written as DNA, the CDR3 is TGTGCCACCAGTGATCCCCGGGACGGGAGATGGCCGACCCAGTACTTC. It is translated as CATSDPRDGRWPTQYF.

The chain couples TRBV5-1 to TRBJ1-2, with D possibly being TRBD1 (6 bases). The CDR3 runs to 13 residues. The V end lost 4 bases, the J end lost 2 bases, and 9 bases lay between the germline ends. Germline V lookup: CDR1 SGHRS, CDR2 YFSETQ. CDR3: CASSPGENYGYTF. The CDR3 region has the DNA TGCGCCAGCAGCCCAGGGGAGAACTATGGCTACACCTTC.

V is TRBV3-1 (or the pseudogene TRBV3-2) and J is TRBJ2-2; 13 bases fit TRBD2. CDR1 and CDR2 from the germline V gene are LGHDT and YNNKEL (reference sequence). The CDR3 contains 16 residues. V trimming: 4 bases; J trimming: 7 bases; junction bases outside the gene matches: 6. The CDR3 sequence is CASSRTGLAGVGELFF. CDR3 coding DNA: TGTGCCAGCAGCCGTACTGGACTAGCGGGAGTCGGGGAGCTGTTTTTT.

The chain links TRBV7-9 to TRBJ2-2, with 7 bases identical to TRBD1. Germline CDR1 is SEHNR and CDR2 is FQNEAQ (reference sequence). Unmatched junction bases numbered 4, after V lost 3 bases and J lost 0 bases. The CDR3 totals 16 residues. CDR3 residues: CASSFGDRANTGELFF. CDR3 in DNA: TGTGCCAGCAGCTTCGGGGACAGAGCGAACACCGGGGAGCTGTTTTTT.

CDR3 region: CASSFTVQGLYNEQFF. CDR3 DNA sequence: TGTGCCAGCAGCTTCACGGTACAGGGGCTCTACAATGAGCAGTTCTTC. The chain uses TRBV5-6 and TRBJ2-1; 7 nucleotides match TRBD1. The germline gives CDR1 SGHDT, CDR2 YYEEEE. The J segment lost 3 bases and the V segment lost 2 bases, leaving 8 bases of the junction unmatched. The CDR3 loop spans 16 amino acids.

In this sample, this clone turned up a few times. This CDR3 reads CASSLGTGGGEQFF. DNA of the CDR3: TGTGCCAGCAGCTTAGGAACAGGGGGCGGTGAGCAGTTCTTC. The chain uses TRBV7-9 and TRBJ2-1, with 9 positions matching TRBD1. After removal of 1 base from V and 9 bases from J, the junction contained 4 bases not matched to a gene. Germline CDR1 is SEHNR and CDR2 is FQNEAQ (reference sequence). This CDR3 is built from 14 residues.

The gene calls are TRBV24-1 and TRBJ2-3; D unclear. This CDR3 contains 14 residues. Trimming shortened V by 1 base and J by 9 bases, and 13 bases separated the two germline ends. Looked up from germline, CDR1 is KGHDR and CDR2 is SFDVKD. The CDR3 protein is CATSDFRGFETQYF. The CDR3 DNA reads as TGTGCCACCAGTGATTTTCGTGGCTTCGAAACGCAGTATTTT.

V gene TRBV6-5 combines with J gene TRBJ2-6; D is ambiguous. This CDR3 is built from 14 residues. V was pared by 6 bases and J by 0 bases, with 6 bases between. Germline assignment: CDR1 MNHEY and CDR2 SVGAGI. This CDR3 reads CASRLSSGANVLTF. As DNA, the CDR3 is TGTGCCAGCAGATTGAGCTCTGGGGCCAACGTCCTGACTTTC.

Concerning this clone: An end of the junction does not agree with germline; a read error may underlie this. J is TRBJ1-1 and V is TRBV20-1; 8 bases are shared with TRBD1. Germline V gives CDR1 DFQATT, CDR2 SNEGSKA (reference sequence). The CDR3 has 11 amino acids. CDR3 sequence (DNA): TGCAGTGCTCCGGCCGGGACAGGCTCCTTTTTT. It encodes CSAPAGTGSFF.